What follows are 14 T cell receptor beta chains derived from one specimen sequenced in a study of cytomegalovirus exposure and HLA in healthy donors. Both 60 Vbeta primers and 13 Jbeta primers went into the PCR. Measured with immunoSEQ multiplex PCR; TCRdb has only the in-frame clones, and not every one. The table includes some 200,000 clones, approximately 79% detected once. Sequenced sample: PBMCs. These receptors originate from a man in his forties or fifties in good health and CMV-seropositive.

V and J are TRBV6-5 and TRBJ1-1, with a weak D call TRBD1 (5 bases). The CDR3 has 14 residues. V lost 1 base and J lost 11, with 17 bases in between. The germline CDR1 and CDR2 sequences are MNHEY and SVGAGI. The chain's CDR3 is CASSYFGTDGRAFF. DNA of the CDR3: TGTGCCAGCAGTTACTTCGGGACGGACGGGAGGGCTTTCTTT.

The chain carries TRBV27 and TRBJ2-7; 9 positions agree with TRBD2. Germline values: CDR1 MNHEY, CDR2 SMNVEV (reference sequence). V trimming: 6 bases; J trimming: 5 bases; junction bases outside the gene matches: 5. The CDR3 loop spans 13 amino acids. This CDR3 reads CASRKAGGHEQYF. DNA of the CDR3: TGTGCCAGCAGAAAAGCGGGGGGCCACGAGCAGTACTTC.

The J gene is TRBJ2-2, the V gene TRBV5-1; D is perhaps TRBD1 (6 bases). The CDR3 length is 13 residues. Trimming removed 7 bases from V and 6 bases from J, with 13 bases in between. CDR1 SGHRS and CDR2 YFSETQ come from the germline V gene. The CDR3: CASRTEAAGELFF. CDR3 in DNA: TGCGCCAGCCGGACAGAAGCGGCCGGGGAGCTGTTTTTT.

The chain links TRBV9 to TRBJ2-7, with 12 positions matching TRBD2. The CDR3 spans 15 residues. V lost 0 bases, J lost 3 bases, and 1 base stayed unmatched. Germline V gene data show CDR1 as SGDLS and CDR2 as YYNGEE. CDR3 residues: CASSVGTSGNYEQYF. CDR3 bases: TGTGCCAGCAGCGTAGGGACTAGCGGGAACTACGAGCAGTACTTC.

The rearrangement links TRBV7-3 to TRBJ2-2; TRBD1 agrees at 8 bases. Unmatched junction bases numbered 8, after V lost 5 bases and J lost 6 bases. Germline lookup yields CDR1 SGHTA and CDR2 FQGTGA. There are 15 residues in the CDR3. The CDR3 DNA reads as TGTGCCAGCAGCGGATCAGGGGGCGCGGCCGGGGAGCTGTTTTTT. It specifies CASSGSGGAAGELFF.

This CDR3 is CASSEYGGSSYNEQFF. The CDR3 nucleotides read TGTGCCAGCAGCGAGTACGGGGGGTCCTCCTACAATGAGCAGTTCTTC. The chain is built from TRBV11-1 and TRBJ2-1; 7 bases align to TRBD2. CDR1 and CDR2 from the germline V gene are SGHAT and FQDESV (reference sequence). V trimming: 5 bases; J trimming: 0 bases; junction bases outside the gene matches: 7. This CDR3 has 16 amino acids.

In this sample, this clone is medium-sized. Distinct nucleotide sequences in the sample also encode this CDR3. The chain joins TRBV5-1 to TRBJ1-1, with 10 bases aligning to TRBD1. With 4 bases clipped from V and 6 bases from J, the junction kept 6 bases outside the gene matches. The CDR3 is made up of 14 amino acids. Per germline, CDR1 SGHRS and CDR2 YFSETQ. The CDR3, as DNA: TGCGCCAGCAGCCCGGGACAGGGGTTGGCTGAAGCTTTCTTT. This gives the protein CASSPGQGLAEAFF.

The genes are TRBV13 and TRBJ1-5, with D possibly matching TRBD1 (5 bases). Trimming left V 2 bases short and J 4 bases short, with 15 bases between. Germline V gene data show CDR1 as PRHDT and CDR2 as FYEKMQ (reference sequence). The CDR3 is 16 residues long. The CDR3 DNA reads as TGTGCCAGCAGCTTACGCGGGGCGGAGGTTAATCAGCCCCAGCATTTT. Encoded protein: CASSLRGAEVNQPQHF. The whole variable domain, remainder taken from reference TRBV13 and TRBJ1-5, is AAGVIQSPRHLIKEKRETATLKCYPIPRHDTVYWYQQGPGQDPQFLISFYEKMQSDKGSIPDRFSAQQFSDYHSELNMSSLELGDSALYFCASSLRGAEVNQPQHFGDGTRLSIL.

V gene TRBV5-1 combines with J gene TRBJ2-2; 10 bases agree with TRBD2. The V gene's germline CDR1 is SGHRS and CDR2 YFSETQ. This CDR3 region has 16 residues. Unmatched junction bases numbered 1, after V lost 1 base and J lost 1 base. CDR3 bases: TGCGCCAGCAGCTTGTTAGCGGGGGGGAACACCGGGGAGCTGTTTTTT. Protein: CASSLLAGGNTGELFF.

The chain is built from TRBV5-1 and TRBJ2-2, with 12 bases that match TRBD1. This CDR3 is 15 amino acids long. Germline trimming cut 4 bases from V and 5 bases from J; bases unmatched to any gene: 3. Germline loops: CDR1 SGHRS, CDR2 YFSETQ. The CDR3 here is CASSRGQGATGELFF. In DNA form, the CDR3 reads TGCGCCAGCAGCAGGGGACAGGGGGCTACCGGGGAGCTGTTTTTT.

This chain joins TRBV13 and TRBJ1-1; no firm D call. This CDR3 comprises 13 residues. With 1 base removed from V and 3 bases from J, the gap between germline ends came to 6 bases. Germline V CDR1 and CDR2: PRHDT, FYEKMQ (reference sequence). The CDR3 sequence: CASSLAPDTEAFF. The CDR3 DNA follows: TGTGCCAGCAGCTTAGCACCGGACACTGAAGCTTTCTTT.

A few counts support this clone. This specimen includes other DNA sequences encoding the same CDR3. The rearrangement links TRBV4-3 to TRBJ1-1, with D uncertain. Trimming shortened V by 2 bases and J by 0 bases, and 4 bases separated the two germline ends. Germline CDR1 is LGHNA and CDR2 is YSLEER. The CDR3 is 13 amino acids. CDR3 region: CASSQQMNTEAFF. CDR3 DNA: TGCGCCAGCAGCCAACAAATGAACACTGAAGCTTTCTTT.

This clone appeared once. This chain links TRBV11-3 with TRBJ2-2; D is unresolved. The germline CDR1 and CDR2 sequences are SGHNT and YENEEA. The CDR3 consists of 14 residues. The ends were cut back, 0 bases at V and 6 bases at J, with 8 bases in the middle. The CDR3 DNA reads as TGTGCCAGCAGCTTAGACCGAGGATCCGGGGAGCTGTTTTTT. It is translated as CASSLDRGSGELFF. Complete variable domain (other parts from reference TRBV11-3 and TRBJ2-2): EAGVVQSPRYKIIEKKQPVAFWCNPISGHNTLYWYLQNLGQGPELLIRYENEEAVDDSQLPKDRFSAERLKGVDSTLKIQPAELGDSAVYLCASSLDRGSGELFFGEGSRLTVL.

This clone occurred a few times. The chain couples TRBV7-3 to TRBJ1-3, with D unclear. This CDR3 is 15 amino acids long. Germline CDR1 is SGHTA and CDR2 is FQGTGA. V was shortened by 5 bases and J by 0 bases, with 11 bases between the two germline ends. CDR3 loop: CASSQVGGSGNTIYF. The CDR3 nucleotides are TGTGCCAGCAGCCAAGTCGGTGGCTCTGGAAACACCATATATTTT.